These 11 T cell receptor beta chains share one sample of origin, sequenced in a study of control samples from healthy donors and cancer patients. Using immunoSEQ multiplex PCR, the repertoire was profiled, and TCRdb retains in-frame clones only, with some absent. The sample comprises some 70,000 clones, approximately 84% of which are singletons, and 2.9% rests with the top ten. The specimen was PBMCs. These receptors were collected from a woman between 50 and 59 years old with lung cancer.

V is TRBV6-2 or TRBV6-3 and J is TRBJ1-1; no reliable D call. CDR1 is MNHEY, CDR2 SVGEGT, per germline. The V end lost 6 bases, the J end lost 0 bases, and 11 bases lay between the germline ends. This CDR3 contains 14 residues. This CDR3 reads CASSPPTVNTEAFF. DNA for the CDR3: TGTGCCAGCAGCCCCCCTACGGTGAACACTGAAGCTTTCTTT.

Many counts were recorded for this clone. J is TRBJ1-1 and V is TRBV18, with a weak D call TRBD1 (6 bases). The germline V gene has CDR1 KGHSH and CDR2 LQKENI. Trimming took off 1 base at V and 3 bases at J, with 12 bases between the two ends. This CDR3 comprises 15 residues. For the CDR3, the DNA is TGTGCCAGCTCACCACTCGGACAGCAGTACACTGAAGCTTTCTTT. It codes for CASSPLGQQYTEAFF.

This clone was counted a single time. The rearrangement links TRBV28 to TRBJ2-7, with D perhaps TRBD1 or TRBD2 (5 bases each). Trimming stripped 3 bases from V and 1 base from J, with 19 bases between. Germline-derived CDR1 and CDR2 are MDHEN and SYDVKM. This CDR3 contains 17 residues. The CDR3 sequence: CASSFAFTGRGSYEQYF. CDR3 bases: TGTGCCAGCAGTTTCGCCTTCACGGGACGGGGTTCCTACGAGCAGTACTTC.

The chain links TRBV30 to TRBJ1-5, with D possibly TRBD1 on 6 matching bases. This CDR3 contains 14 residues. Germline V gene sequence: CDR1 GTSNPN, CDR2 SVGIG (reference sequence). Trimming left V 1 base short and J 2 bases short, with 9 bases between. Here the CDR3 DNA reads TGTGCCTGGAGTGGACAGGCCGGCAATCAGCCCCAGCATTTT. Its protein is CAWSGQAGNQPQHF.

The chain is built from TRBV5-1 and TRBJ2-5, with 7 positions matching TRBD1. V lost 0 bases and J lost 4; bases outside the gene matches: 9. CDR1 is SGHRS and CDR2 is YFSETQ in the germline V gene. CDR3 length equals 16 residues. The CDR3: CASSLGWTGQRETQYF. The CDR3 nucleotides are TGCGCCAGCAGCTTGGGGTGGACAGGACAGAGAGAGACCCAGTACTTC.

The V gene is TRBV12-3 or TRBV12-4, the J gene TRBJ1-5; D is uncertain. The CDR3 totals 12 residues. Trimming took 7 bases from V and 6 from J, leaving 10 bases between them. The CDR3 loop reads CASTLGGQPQHF. The DNA for the CDR3 is TGTGCCAGCACCTTAGGAGGTCAGCCCCAGCATTTT.

There are a few counts of this clone. The V gene is TRBV2, the J gene TRBJ1-5; D uncertain. CDR3 size: 13 residues. The ends were cut back, 10 bases at V and 0 bases at J, with 10 bases in the middle. Per germline, CDR1 SNHLY and CDR2 FYNNEI. The CDR3 spells CATMDGSNQPQHF. In nucleotides, the CDR3 is TGTGCCACCATGGACGGTAGCAATCAGCCCCAGCATTTT.

The V and J genes are TRBV29-1 and TRBJ1-1; perhaps TRBD1 as D (5 bases). The CDR3 contains 13 residues. Trimming removed 7 bases from V and 4 bases from J, with 16 bases in between. From germline, CDR1 is SQVTM and CDR2 ANQGSEA. DNA for the CDR3: TGCAGCGGTGGGGCTTCCGGGGGCACTGAAGCTTTCTTT. It codes for CSGGASGGTEAFF.

V is TRBV19 and J is TRBJ1-4; a possible D gene is TRBD1 (5 bases). Trimming stripped 6 bases from V and 8 bases from J, with 13 bases between. CDR3 length: 13 residues. CDR1 is LNHDA and CDR2 is SQIVND in the germline V gene (reference sequence). This CDR3 is CASRDIQEEKLFF. CDR3 nucleotide sequence: TGTGCCAGTAGGGACATCCAGGAGGAAAAACTGTTTTTT.

V and J are TRBV4-3 and TRBJ2-1; 9 bases are a match to TRBD2. The length of the CDR3 is 17 residues. The V gene's germline CDR1 is LGHNA and CDR2 YSLEER. V lost 2 bases and J lost 8; bases outside the gene matches: 13. The CDR3 reads CASSQRPMAGGPDEQFF. CDR3 DNA sequence: TGCGCCAGCAGCCAAAGGCCGATGGCGGGGGGGCCGGATGAGCAGTTCTTC.

This clone has a single count. The chain has TRBV2 and TRBJ1-2; weak D call: TRBD1 (6 bases). Trimming removed 4 bases from V and 8 bases from J, with 17 bases in between. The CDR3 runs 14 residues. The germline gives CDR1 SNHLY, CDR2 FYNNEI. The CDR3 DNA is TGTGCCAGCAGTGCGGGCCAGCTCAGGGGCGGCTACACCTTC. This translates into CASSAGQLRGGYTF.